Here is one T cell receptor (beta chain) with its context. The antigen is undetermined. These data come from a study of graft-versus-host responses after intestinal transplantation. Clones were sequenced by immunoSEQ multiplex PCR, and TCRdb holds only the in-frame ones, with some missing. This sample yields over 100,000 clones, of which 87% are seen a single time; roughly 0.9% belongs to the top ten. Deletions cut 0 bases from V and 3 bases from J, with 12 bases between. Germline lookup yields CDR1 SGDLS and CDR2 YYNGEE. The CDR3 length is 15 residues. Study results and caveats: Individuals carrying graft-donor T cell macrochimerism showed high graft-versus-host to host-versus-graft clonal ratios in allografts.

The source was unstimulated CD4+ T cells sorted from spleen or lymph node cells, collected before intestinal transplant. The rearrangement joins TRBV9 to TRBJ2-5; a weak D match, TRBD1 (6 bases). The source of this sequence is a human donor who received an intestinal transplant. The CDR3 DNA follows: TGTGCCAGCAGCGTAGGTGGGGGCTCGAAAGAGACCCAGTACTTC. Protein sequence: CASSVGGGSKETQYF.